These 30 T cell receptor beta chains originate from one sample sequenced in a study of control samples from healthy donors and cancer patients. Repertoires were generated with immunoSEQ multiplex PCR, while TCRdb's copy carries only in-frame clones and drops some. In the table there are about 120,000 clones, 91% of which are singletons. Sequences were obtained from blood. Receptor source: a woman in her late teens or twenties in good health.

Only a few counts were recorded for this clone. The chain's CDR3 is CASSFGTGKKQPQHF. CDR3 nucleotide sequence: TGTGCCAGCAGTTTCGGGACAGGGAAAAAACAGCCCCAGCATTTT. The chain couples TRBV28 to TRBJ1-5, with TRBD1 matching over 9 bases. CDR3 length: 15 residues. Germline-derived CDR1 and CDR2 are MDHEN and SYDVKM. V lost 3 bases and J lost 7; bases outside the gene matches: 7.

The chain couples TRBV28 to TRBJ1-1, with 8 bases fitting TRBD1. J was trimmed by 6 bases and V by 1 base; bases with no gene match: 7. This CDR3 is built from 15 residues. The germline V gene has CDR1 MDHEN and CDR2 SYDVKM. CDR3 sequence (DNA): TGTGCCAGCAGTTTATATCAGGGGGCATTGGCTGAAGCTTTCTTT. Protein product: CASSLYQGALAEAFF.

This clone was seen once. The chain recombines TRBV9 with TRBJ2-1, with TRBD2 identical over 11 bases. With V trimmed by 2 bases and J by 8 bases, 6 bases remained unmatched. Germline-derived CDR1 and CDR2 are SGDLS and YYNGEE. This CDR3 has 15 residues. For the CDR3, the DNA is TGTGCCAGCAGCGTTAGCGGGGGGGCCATTGATGAGCAGTTCTTC. Translation gives CASSVSGGAIDEQFF.

The J gene is TRBJ1-1, the V gene TRBV7-2; 10 bases agree with TRBD1. The CDR3 runs 19 residues. CDR1 is SGHTA, CDR2 FQGNSA, per germline. Germline trimming cut 3 bases from V and 6 bases from J; bases unmatched to any gene: 19. Here the CDR3 DNA reads TGTGCCAGCAGCTTCTCACTCCATCCGGGACAGGGGCCAAAGCCTGAAGCTTTCTTT. Translation gives CASSFSLHPGQGPKPEAFF.

V and J are TRBV19 and TRBJ2-2; D call uncertain. Per germline, CDR1 LNHDA and CDR2 SQIVND (reference sequence). V dropped 5 bases and J dropped 0 bases, with 10 bases sitting between them. The CDR3 runs 15 residues. Written as DNA, the CDR3 is TGTGCCAGTAGTGCAGGCTCCGCGAACACCGGGGAGCTGTTTTTT. Residues: CASSAGSANTGELFF. Full variable domain (missing parts from reference TRBV19 and TRBJ2-2): DGGITQSPKYLFRKEGQNVTLSCEQNLNHDAMYWYRQDPGQGLRLIYYSQIVNDFQKGDIAEGYSVSREKKESFPLTVTSAQKNPTAFYLCASSAGSANTGELFFGEGSRLTVL.

A single count supports this clone. The rearrangement links TRBV28 to TRBJ2-1; D is ambiguous. This CDR3 region has 13 residues. CDR1 MDHEN and CDR2 SYDVKM come from the germline V gene. V gave up 5 bases and J gave up 7 bases, with 12 bases separating them. The CDR3 sequence: CASSPSHLNEQFF. CDR3 DNA sequence: TGTGCCAGCAGTCCGTCTCACCTGAATGAGCAGTTCTTC.

The gene calls are TRBV2 and TRBJ2-5; D is ambiguous. V lost 2 bases to trimming and J lost 2 bases, with 12 bases between them. The CDR3 is 15 amino acids. CDR1 is SNHLY, CDR2 FYNNEI, per germline. This chain's CDR3 is CASSEWSGDQETQYF. The DNA for the CDR3 is TGTGCCAGCAGTGAATGGTCAGGAGATCAAGAGACCCAGTACTTC.

J is TRBJ2-4 and V is TRBV19; D might be TRBD1 or TRBD2, each matching 5 bases. Germline V lookup: CDR1 LNHDA, CDR2 SQIVND (reference sequence). This CDR3 is 16 amino acids long. Deletions cut 1 base from V and 0 bases from J, with 10 bases between. The CDR3 region is CASSIGRDLAKNIQYF. CDR3 in DNA: TGTGCCAGTAGTATAGGTAGGGACCTAGCCAAAAACATTCAGTACTTC.

The table lists this clone with a count of one. The rearrangement joins TRBV30 to TRBJ2-3; 10 bases agree with TRBD2. The germline V gene has CDR1 GTSNPN and CDR2 SVGIG (reference sequence). With V trimmed by 2 bases and J by 4 bases, 3 bases remained unmatched. The CDR3 extends over 14 amino acids. CDR3 protein: CAWSRAGGPDTQYF. The CDR3 DNA sequence: TGTGCCTGGAGTCGAGCGGGAGGGCCAGATACGCAGTATTTT.

The DNA for the CDR3 is TGCAGTGCTGAGGGGGGCGGGGAGCTGTTTTTT. Protein: CSAEGGGELFF. The gene calls are TRBV20-1 and TRBJ2-2; perhaps D is TRBD1 or TRBD2 (6 bases each). Germline V gene data show CDR1 as DFQATT and CDR2 as SNEGSKA (reference sequence). The CDR3 is made up of 11 amino acids. V was shortened by 5 bases and J by 7 bases, with 8 bases between the two germline ends.

The genes are TRBV27 and TRBJ1-1; no clear D. Trimming left V 3 bases short and J 4 bases short, with 18 bases between. Germline loops: CDR1 MNHEY, CDR2 SMNVEV (reference sequence). This CDR3 has 16 amino acids. CDR3 region: CASSLGWRPSLTEAFF. CDR3 nucleotides: TGTGCCAGCAGTTTGGGGTGGAGGCCTTCCCTCACTGAAGCTTTCTTT.

The rearrangement uses TRBV28 and TRBJ1-5; no firm D call. The CDR3 runs 12 residues. Germline values: CDR1 MDHEN, CDR2 SYDVKM. The V gene lost 8 bases and the J gene lost 6 bases, with 11 bases spanning the gap. The CDR3 here is CASQYYTQPQHF. DNA of the CDR3: TGTGCCAGCCAGTATTACACTCAGCCCCAGCATTTT. Full variable domain (rest looked up from reference TRBV28 and TRBJ1-5): DVKVTQSSRYLVKRTGEKVFLECVQDMDHENMFWYRQDPGLGLRLIYFSYDVKMKEKGDIPEGYSVSREKKERFSLILESASTNQTSMYLCASQYYTQPQHFGDGTRLSIL.

The rearrangement uses TRBV5-1 and TRBJ2-5; tentatively, D is TRBD2 (5 bases). Germline V lookup: CDR1 SGHRS, CDR2 YFSETQ. This CDR3 has 15 residues. V was trimmed by 1 base and J by 2 bases, leaving 12 bases between them. The CDR3 loop reads CASSLYHTGQETQYF. Here the CDR3 DNA reads TGCGCCAGCAGCTTGTACCACACGGGACAAGAGACCCAGTACTTC.

The chain uses TRBV5-1 and TRBJ2-2; TRBD1 matches 7 bases. Looked up from germline, CDR1 is SGHRS and CDR2 is YFSETQ. V gave up 4 bases and J gave up 9 bases; unmatched junction bases: 6. The CDR3 extends over 13 amino acids. In nucleotides, the CDR3 is TGCGCCAGCAGCGTGGACAGGAGACGGGAGCTGTTTTTT. Translation gives CASSVDRRRELFF.

The chain employs TRBV28 and TRBJ1-1; no clear D. Trimming removed 3 bases at V and 2 bases at J, with 16 bases between. Germline CDR1 reads MDHEN; CDR2 reads SYDVKM. The CDR3 totals 16 residues. The CDR3 DNA reads TGTGCCAGCAGTTTTGTCCAGGACGGAGATAACACTGAAGCTTTCTTT. This translates into CASSFVQDGDNTEAFF.

CDR3 nucleotide sequence: TGTGCCAGCAGTTTGACAGGTTCCCCAAATTCACCCCTCCACTTT. Translating it yields CASSLTGSPNSPLHF. V is TRBV28 and J is TRBJ1-6; possibly TRBD1 for D (6 bases). Germline assignment: CDR1 MDHEN and CDR2 SYDVKM. Trimming removed 3 bases from V and 7 bases from J, with 13 bases in between. This CDR3 is built from 15 residues.

This chain uses TRBV7-8 with TRBJ1-1; D uncertain. The V end lost 7 bases, the J end lost 1 base, and 10 bases lay between the germline ends. The V gene's germline CDR1 is SGHVS and CDR2 FQNEAQ. The length of the CDR3 is 13 residues. The DNA of the CDR3 is TGTGCCAGCACCATAATAGGGAACACTGAAGCTTTCTTT. It encodes CASTIIGNTEAFF.

This clone was detected only once. V and J are TRBV30 and TRBJ2-5; D not resolved. Germline CDR1 is GTSNPN and CDR2 is SVGIG (reference sequence). This CDR3 has 10 amino acids. Trimming removed 4 bases from V and 4 bases from J, with 4 bases in between. This CDR3 reads CAWKAETQYF. The CDR3, as DNA: TGTGCCTGGAAGGCAGAGACCCAGTACTTC.

The chain carries TRBV7-2 and TRBJ2-5; D call uncertain. V gave up 0 bases and J gave up 4 bases, with 9 bases separating them. Germline V gives CDR1 SGHTA, CDR2 FQGNSA. CDR3 length: 14 residues. Here the CDR3 reads CASSLAPLRETQYF. The CDR3 DNA is TGTGCCAGCAGCTTAGCCCCCTTACGAGAGACCCAGTACTTC.

The V gene is TRBV19, the J gene TRBJ2-1; D is possibly TRBD1 or TRBD2 (5 bases each). Germline V gene data show CDR1 as LNHDA and CDR2 as SQIVND (reference sequence). The CDR3 totals 18 residues. V was shortened by 5 bases and J by 2 bases, with 22 bases between the two germline ends. The chain's CDR3 is CASSPSKPGRRTYNEQFF. In nucleotides, the CDR3 is TGTGCCAGTAGTCCGTCAAAACCGGGACGCCGGACCTACAATGAGCAGTTCTTC.

CDR3 sequence: CASKPTQGGGSYGYTF. CDR3 in DNA: TGCGCCAGCAAACCGACCCAGGGAGGGGGTAGCTATGGCTACACCTTC. The chain carries TRBV5-1 and TRBJ1-2; TRBD1 might be the D (6 bases). This CDR3 has 16 amino acids. V was trimmed by 6 bases and J by 4 bases, leaving 22 bases between them. Germline assignment: CDR1 SGHRS and CDR2 YFSETQ.

This chain connects TRBV5-4 to TRBJ2-3; D gene uncertain. Germline V gene data show CDR1 as SGHNT and CDR2 as YYREEE (reference sequence). The ends were cut back, 3 bases at V and 1 base at J, with 9 bases in the middle. The CDR3 extends over 14 amino acids. CDR3: CASSSLLGTDTQYF. In DNA, the CDR3 is TGTGCCAGCAGCTCCCTATTGGGCACAGATACGCAGTATTTT.

The V and J genes are TRBV30 and TRBJ2-7; 8 bases agree with TRBD2. Germline loops: CDR1 GTSNPN, CDR2 SVGIG (reference sequence). The junction had 11 bases not matched to a gene; V was cut back by 1 base and J by 0 bases. There are 17 residues in the CDR3. The CDR3 nucleotides are TGTGCCTGGAGTGCGTGGCGGGAGGACTCAAGCTCCTACGAGCAGTACTTC. It encodes CAWSAWREDSSSYEQYF.

The J gene is TRBJ1-5, the V gene TRBV13; D gene unclear. V lost 0 bases, J lost 7 bases, and 4 bases lay in between. The V gene's germline CDR1 is PRHDT and CDR2 FYEKMQ (reference sequence). The CDR3 runs 12 residues. The CDR3 DNA reads TGTGCCAGCAGCTTAGGCAGGCAGCCCCAGCATTTT. Protein: CASSLGRQPQHF.

This clone was detected once. The V call is TRBV7-9, the J call TRBJ2-3; D perhaps matches TRBD1 (6 bases). From germline, CDR1 is SEHNR and CDR2 FQNEAQ (reference sequence). The V and J ends lost 1 base and 0 bases respectively, with 17 bases between them. This CDR3 has 18 amino acids. The CDR3 region is CASSLGGQLFSSTDTQYF. The CDR3 DNA reads TGTGCCAGCAGCTTAGGCGGACAGTTATTCTCTAGCACAGATACGCAGTATTTT. The full variable domain, in which reference TRBV7-9 and TRBJ2-3 provide the parts outside the CDR3, is DTGVSQNPRHKITKRGQNVTFRCDPISEHNRLYWYRQTLGQGPEFLTYFQNEAQLEKSRLLSDRFSAERPKGSFSTLEIQRTEQGDSAMYLCASSLGGQLFSSTDTQYFGPGTRLTVL.

The V gene is TRBV18, the J gene TRBJ2-5; 7 bases are a match to TRBD1. V was clipped by 5 bases and J by 7 bases; unmatched bases: 10. Germline V CDR1 and CDR2: KGHSH, LQKENI. The CDR3 runs to 14 residues. The CDR3 region has the DNA TGTGCCAGCTCATCGGACAGGACCATACGGACCCAGTACTTC. Translating it yields CASSSDRTIRTQYF.

The chain combines TRBV5-6 with TRBJ2-1; D is unclear. CDR1 is SGHDT and CDR2 is YYEEEE in the germline V gene. V dropped 0 bases and J dropped 6 bases, with 13 bases sitting between them. The CDR3 is 15 amino acids. CDR3 loop: CASSLAWVAFNEQFF. The CDR3 bases are TGTGCCAGCAGCTTGGCGTGGGTCGCCTTCAATGAGCAGTTCTTC.

The chain couples TRBV7-2 to TRBJ2-3, with no clear D. With 3 bases removed from V and 0 bases from J, the gap between germline ends came to 7 bases. The CDR3 consists of 14 residues. The germline CDR1 and CDR2 sequences are SGHTA and FQGNSA. CDR3: CASSLASSTDTQYF. For the CDR3, the DNA is TGTGCCAGCAGCTTGGCGTCTAGCACAGATACGCAGTATTTT.

The chain combines TRBV6-2 or TRBV6-3 with TRBJ2-3; 7 bases are a match to TRBD1. The CDR3 covers 15 residues. Germline CDR1 MNHEY, CDR2 SVGEGT. V lost 5 bases to trimming and J lost 2 bases; unmatched junction nucleotides: 7. The CDR3 spells CASSRGTVLTDTQYF. In DNA form, the CDR3 reads TGTGCCAGCAGTCGAGGGACAGTCCTCACAGATACGCAGTATTTT.

The table lists this clone with a few counts. The rearrangement joins TRBV19 to TRBJ1-1; weak D call: TRBD1 (5 bases). Looked up from germline, CDR1 is LNHDA and CDR2 is SQIVND (reference sequence). Trimming took off 6 bases at V and 6 bases at J, with 14 bases between the two ends. CDR3 length: 13 residues. The CDR3 loop is CASRNRQSAEAFF. CDR3 bases: TGTGCCAGTAGGAACAGACAGAGCGCTGAAGCTTTCTTT.